This T cell receptor (beta chain) was sequenced during a study of OX40 agonist ivuxolimab in advanced cancers. Sequencing used immunoSEQ multiplex PCR; TCRdb keeps in-frame clones, though not all of them. The repertoire consists of about 84,000 clones, with roughly 94% occurring once and the leading ten covering roughly 9.6%. CDR3 size: 21 residues. The sample in question was CD4+ or CD8+ T cells sorted from blood, obtained in a trial of the OX40 agonist ivuxolimab. This TCR was sampled from an adult with an advanced solid tumor such as melanoma, head and neck, liver or kidney cancer. The chain combines TRBV1 with TRBJ2-6; the D call TRBD2 from the table was never checked on the DNA. TRBV1 is labeled a pseudogene. The CDR3 is CTSSQEGTSGSKISGANVLTF. CDR3 coding DNA: TGCACCAGCAGCCAAGAAGGGACTAGCGGGAGTAAAATCTCTGGGGCCAACGTCCTGACTTTC.